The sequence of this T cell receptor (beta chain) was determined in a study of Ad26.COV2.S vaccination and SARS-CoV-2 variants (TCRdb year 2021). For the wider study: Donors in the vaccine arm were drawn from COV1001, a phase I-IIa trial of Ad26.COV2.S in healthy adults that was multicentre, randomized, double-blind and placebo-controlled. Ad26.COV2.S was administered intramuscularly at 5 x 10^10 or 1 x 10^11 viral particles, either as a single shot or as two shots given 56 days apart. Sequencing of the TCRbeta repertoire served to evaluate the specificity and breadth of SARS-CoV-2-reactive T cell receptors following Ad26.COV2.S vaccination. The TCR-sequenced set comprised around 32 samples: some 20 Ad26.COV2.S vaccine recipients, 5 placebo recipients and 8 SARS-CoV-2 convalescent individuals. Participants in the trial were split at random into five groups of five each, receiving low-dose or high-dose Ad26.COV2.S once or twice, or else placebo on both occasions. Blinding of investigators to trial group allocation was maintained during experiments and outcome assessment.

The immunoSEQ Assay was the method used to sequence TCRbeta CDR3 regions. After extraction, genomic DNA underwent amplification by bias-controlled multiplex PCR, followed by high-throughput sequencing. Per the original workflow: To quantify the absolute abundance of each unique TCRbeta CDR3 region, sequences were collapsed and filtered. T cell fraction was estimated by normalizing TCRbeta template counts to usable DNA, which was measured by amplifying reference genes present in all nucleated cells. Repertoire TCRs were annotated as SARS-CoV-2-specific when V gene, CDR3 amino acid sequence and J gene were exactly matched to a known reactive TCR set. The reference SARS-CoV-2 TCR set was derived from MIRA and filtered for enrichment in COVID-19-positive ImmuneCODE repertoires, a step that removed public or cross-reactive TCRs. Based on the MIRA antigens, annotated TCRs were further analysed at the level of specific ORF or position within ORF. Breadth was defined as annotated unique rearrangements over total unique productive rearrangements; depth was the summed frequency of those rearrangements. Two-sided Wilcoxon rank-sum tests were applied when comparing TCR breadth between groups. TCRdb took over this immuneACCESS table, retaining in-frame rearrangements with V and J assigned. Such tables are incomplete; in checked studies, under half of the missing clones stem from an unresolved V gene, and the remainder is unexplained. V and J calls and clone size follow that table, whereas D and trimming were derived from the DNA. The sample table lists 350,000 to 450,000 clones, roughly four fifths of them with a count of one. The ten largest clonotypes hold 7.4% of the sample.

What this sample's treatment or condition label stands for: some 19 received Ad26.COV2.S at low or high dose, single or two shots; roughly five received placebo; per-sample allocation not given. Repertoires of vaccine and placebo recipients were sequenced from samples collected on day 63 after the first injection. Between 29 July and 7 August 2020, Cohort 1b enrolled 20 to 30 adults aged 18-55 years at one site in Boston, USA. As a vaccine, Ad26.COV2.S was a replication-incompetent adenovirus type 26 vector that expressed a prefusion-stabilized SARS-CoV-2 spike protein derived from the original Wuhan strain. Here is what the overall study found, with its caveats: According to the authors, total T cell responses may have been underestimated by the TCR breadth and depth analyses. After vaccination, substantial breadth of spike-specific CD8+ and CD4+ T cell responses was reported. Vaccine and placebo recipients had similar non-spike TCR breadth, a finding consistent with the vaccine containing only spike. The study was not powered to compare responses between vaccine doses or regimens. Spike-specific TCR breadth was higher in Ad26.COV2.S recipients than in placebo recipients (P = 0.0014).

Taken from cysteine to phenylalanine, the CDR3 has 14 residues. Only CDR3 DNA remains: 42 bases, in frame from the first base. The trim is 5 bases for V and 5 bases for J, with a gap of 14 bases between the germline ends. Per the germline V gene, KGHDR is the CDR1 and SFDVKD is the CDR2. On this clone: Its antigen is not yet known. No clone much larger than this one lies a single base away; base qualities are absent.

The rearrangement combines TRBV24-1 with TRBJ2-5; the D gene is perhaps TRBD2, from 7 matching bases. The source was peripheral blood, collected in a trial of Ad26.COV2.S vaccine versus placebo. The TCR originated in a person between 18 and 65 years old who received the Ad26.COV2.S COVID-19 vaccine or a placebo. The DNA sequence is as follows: TGTGCCACCAGTGGGGGGGGCGGGAGTGAGACCCAGTACTTC. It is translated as CATSGGGGSETQYF.